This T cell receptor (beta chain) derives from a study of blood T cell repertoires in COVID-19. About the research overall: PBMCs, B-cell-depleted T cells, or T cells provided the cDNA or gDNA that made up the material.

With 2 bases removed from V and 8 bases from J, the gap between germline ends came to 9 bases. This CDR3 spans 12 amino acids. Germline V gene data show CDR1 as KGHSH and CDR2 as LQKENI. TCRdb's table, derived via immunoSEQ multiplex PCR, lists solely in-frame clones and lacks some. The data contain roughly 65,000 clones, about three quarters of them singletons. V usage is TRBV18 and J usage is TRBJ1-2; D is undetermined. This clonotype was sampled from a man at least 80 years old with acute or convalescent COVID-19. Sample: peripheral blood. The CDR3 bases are TGTGCCAGCTCACCAGCTTCAGGCGGCTACACCTTC. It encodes CASSPASGGYTF.